These 5 T cell receptor beta chains were sequenced from one sample in a study of blood T cell repertoires in COVID-19. Sequencing used immunoSEQ multiplex PCR; TCRdb keeps in-frame clones, though not all of them. Of around 160,000 clones in the sample, 85% are singletons; the top ten hold 2.5% to 3%. Sequenced input: peripheral blood. These receptors came from a woman between 35 and 50 years old with active or convalescent COVID-19.

V usage is TRBV27 and J usage is TRBJ2-1, with 11 bases identical to TRBD2. With 4 bases clipped from V and 5 bases from J, the junction kept 10 bases outside the gene matches. Germline V gene sequence: CDR1 MNHEY, CDR2 SMNVEV (reference sequence). This CDR3 is 17 amino acids long. CDR3 coding DNA: TGTGCCAGCAGTTCCCCAAGTAGCGGGGGGGCCAACAATGAGCAGTTCTTC. It codes for CASSSPSSGGANNEQFF.

The chain is built from TRBV6-4 and TRBJ2-1; 10 bases fit TRBD2. After removal of 2 bases from V and 2 bases from J, the junction contained 3 bases not matched to a gene. The CDR3 totals 16 residues. Germline CDR1 MRHNA, CDR2 SNTAGT. CDR3 coding DNA: TGTGCCAGCAGTGACCTAAGCGGGGGGGCCTACAATGAGCAGTTCTTC. Its protein product is CASSDLSGGAYNEQFF.

This rearrangement joins TRBV28 to TRBJ1-1; 7 nucleotides match TRBD1. The junction had 14 bases not matched to a gene; V was cut back by 4 bases and J by 3 bases. The germline V gene has CDR1 MDHEN and CDR2 SYDVKM. The CDR3 is made up of 17 amino acids. CDR3 region: CASSSQGPRGPHTEAFF. CDR3 bases: TGTGCCAGCAGTTCCCAGGGCCCGAGGGGGCCGCACACTGAAGCTTTCTTT.

This rearrangement joins TRBV5-5 to TRBJ1-2; a weak D match, TRBD1 (5 bases). CDR3 length equals 13 residues. V was clipped by 0 bases and J by 10 bases, with 13 bases between them. Germline loops: CDR1 SGHKS, CDR2 YYEKEE (reference sequence). The CDR3 DNA follows: TGTGCCAGCAGCTTGGGTCGGCAGGGCCCCTACACCTTC. This sequence encodes CASSLGRQGPYTF.

The chain has TRBV6-1 and TRBJ1-2, with 8 nucleotides matching TRBD1. CDR3 length equals 12 residues. Germline trimming cut 5 bases from V and 13 bases from J; bases unmatched to any gene: 9. From germline, CDR1 is MNHNS and CDR2 SASEGT. This CDR3 is CASSLTQGAFTF. The CDR3 nucleotides are TGTGCCAGCAGTTTGACTCAGGGGGCTTTCACCTTC.